The clone carrying this T cell receptor beta chain was observed a handful of times. Its cognate antigen is unknown. The data stem from a study of T cells after yellow fever vaccination. For the study at large: Low-cell-number fractions underwent preparation using SMART-Seq v4 Ultra Low Input. Points from the study as a whole: A weaker but faster secondary response was observed, peaking on day 5 versus 15.

TCRdb reprocessed the 5' RACE reads with MiXCR, giving one entry per CDR3 protein. The table shows some 340,000 distinct CDR3 sequences, with roughly 3.9% occurring only once. This TCR was recovered from a man younger than 30 who received the YFV17D yellow fever vaccine. Sequenced here: PBMCs, sampled 5 days after the yellow fever booster vaccination.

In DNA form, the CDR3 reads TGTGCCAGCAGTTACTCGGCGGGGGAAGTGGTCAATGAGCAGTTCTTC. Protein: CASSYSAGEVVNEQFF. V is TRBV6-5 and J is TRBJ2-1; TRBD2 matches at 7 bases. Germline V gene data show CDR1 as MNHEY and CDR2 as SVGAGI. The CDR3 consists of 16 residues. With 0 bases clipped from V and 6 bases from J, the junction kept 8 bases outside the gene matches.